This TCR beta chain was retrieved from a study of cytomegalovirus exposure and HLA in healthy donors. On the study more broadly: In a previous analysis, 117 million unique TCR beta sequences were found from some 180 million T cells.

PCR used 60 Vbeta primers and 13 Jbeta primers. Study processing details: Some 10 million of 65 million to 95 million unique TCR beta chains were shared, per a later count. The assay was immunoSEQ multiplex PCR, and TCRdb's table has in-frame clones only and misses some. That table supplies the V and J calls and clone size; D and trimming were determined from the DNA. The repertoire holds about 130,000 clones, with around 80% as singletons. Worth noting for this clone: As yet, its antigen is unknown.

General study results and limits: Relative to equally common others, HLA-associated TCR beta chains showed greater clonal expansion in a later analysis. Further analysis was carried out later, and it showed several of the most significant clusters appearing linked to common viral pathogens.

Trimming removed 5 bases from V and 4 bases from J, with 8 bases in between. Germline CDR1 reads SGHVS; CDR2 reads FNYEAQ. This CDR3 contains 12 residues. The V call is TRBV7-6, the J call TRBJ1-2; D unclear. The sequence was collected from a female donor in good health and CMV-seronegative. Sequencing was carried out using PBMCs. This chain's CDR3 is CASSRGPYGYTF. The DNA of the CDR3 is TGTGCCAGCAGCCGCGGGCCCTATGGCTACACCTTC.